This TCR beta chain stems from a study of glioma-infiltrating T cells after dendritic cell vaccination. Germline V gene data show CDR1 as KGHSH and CDR2 as LQKENI. V was cut by 6 bases and J by 1 base, with 12 bases left in between. This CDR3 comprises 14 residues. This table comes from immunoSEQ multiplex PCR, and its TCRdb copy is limited to in-frame clones, with some not included. The table shows 93,000 or so clones, with over 60% occurring only once. The chain has TRBV18 and TRBJ1-1, with a weak D call TRBD1 (5 bases). This TCR was sampled from a human donor with glioblastoma. The sequencing here drew on blood, taken before dendritic cell vaccination. The CDR3 spells CASSPAQGNTEAFF. The CDR3 region has the DNA TGTGCCAGCTCCCCGGCTCAGGGGAACACTGAAGCTTTCTTT.